The rows below give T cell receptor beta chains drawn from one sample of a study of beta chain features in type 1 diabetes. Assay: immunoSEQ multiplex PCR; the TCRdb copy retains only in-frame clones and omits some. The sample lists roughly 150,000 clones; around 9% were seen once. The sequencing input was central memory CD4+ T cells from blood. These receptors were obtained from a woman in her thirties with type 1 diabetes. The CDR3 runs from the conserved cysteine through the conserved F or W. The D gene is left open where the match is weak. Rows give clone size only sometimes, using once, few, many, or a class for an expanded clone.

CDR3 protein: CASSFQGATDIQYF
CDR3 DNA: TGTGCCAGCAGTTTTCAGGGGGCCACAGACATTCAGTACTTC
V gene: TRBV28
D gene: TRBD1
J gene: TRBJ2-4
CDR3 length: 14
clone size: few

CDR3 protein: CASRTPGTGGSEQYF
CDR3 DNA: TGTGCCAGCAGGACTCCCGGGACAGGGGGCTCCGAGCAGTACTTC
V gene: TRBV6-1
D gene: TRBD1
J gene: TRBJ2-7
CDR3 length: 15
clone size: NA

CDR3 protein: CASGGGRDTGELFF
CDR3 DNA: TGTGCCAGCGGAGGGGGCAGGGACACCGGGGAGCTGTTTTTT
V gene: TRBV19
D gene: NA
J gene: TRBJ2-2
CDR3 length: 14
clone size: many

CDR3 protein: CASRLDRENTEAFF
CDR3 DNA: TGTGCCAGCCGCCTAGACAGAGAGAACACTGAAGCTTTCTTT
V gene: TRBV2
D gene: NA
J gene: TRBJ1-1
CDR3 length: 14
clone size: few

CDR3 protein: CATSRDPSVEQYF
CDR3 DNA: TGTGCCACCAGCAGAGATCCGAGTGTAGAGCAGTACTTC
V gene: TRBV15
D gene: NA
J gene: TRBJ2-7
CDR3 length: 13
clone size: NA

CDR3 protein: CASSQSLAEAYEQYF
CDR3 DNA: TGTGCCAGCAGCCAATCACTAGCGGAGGCCTACGAGCAGTACTTC
V gene: TRBV4-2
D gene: TRBD2
J gene: TRBJ2-7
CDR3 length: 15
clone size: NA

CDR3 protein: CASSQDGGRDKPQHF
CDR3 DNA: TGTGCCAGCAGCCAAGATGGGGGCAGGGACAAGCCCCAGCATTTT
V gene: TRBV4-2
D gene: NA
J gene: TRBJ1-5
CDR3 length: 15
clone size: NA

CDR3 protein: CASSVTGTIIYNEQFF
CDR3 DNA: TGTGCCAGCAGTGTAACCGGGACTATCATCTACAATGAGCAGTTCTTC
V gene: TRBV7-2
D gene: TRBD2
J gene: TRBJ2-1
CDR3 length: 16
clone size: NA

CDR3 protein: CASSPLQGSTGELFF
CDR3 DNA: TGTGCCAGCTCACCGCTCCAGGGAAGCACCGGGGAGCTGTTTTTT
V gene: TRBV18
D gene: NA
J gene: TRBJ2-2
CDR3 length: 15
clone size: many

CDR3 protein: CASRRREGTDTQYF
CDR3 DNA: TGCGCCAGCAGGCGGAGGGAGGGCACAGATACGCAGTATTTT
V gene: TRBV5-1
D gene: NA
J gene: TRBJ2-3
CDR3 length: 14
clone size: NA

CDR3 protein: CASRTGYYGYTF
CDR3 DNA: TGTGCCAGCAGAACAGGGTACTATGGCTACACCTTC
V gene: TRBV28
D gene: NA
J gene: TRBJ1-2
CDR3 length: 12
clone size: NA

CDR3 protein: CASSEAGGAGANVLTF
CDR3 DNA: TGTGCCAGCAGTGAAGCGGGGGGGGCCGGGGCCAACGTCCTGACTTTC
V gene: TRBV6-1
D gene: NA
J gene: TRBJ2-6
CDR3 length: 16
clone size: few

CDR3 protein: CASSSPTRGYNEQFF
CDR3 DNA: TGTGCCAGCAGTAGCCCCACCAGGGGATACAATGAGCAGTTCTTC
V gene: TRBV27
D gene: NA
J gene: TRBJ2-1
CDR3 length: 15
clone size: few

CDR3 protein: CSEERQETQYF
CDR3 DNA: TGCAGTGAAGAGAGGCAAGAGACCCAGTACTTC
V gene: TRBV20-1
D gene: NA
J gene: TRBJ2-5
CDR3 length: 11
clone size: NA

CDR3 protein: CASSLLRGDEKLFF
CDR3 DNA: TGTGCCAGCAGCCTCCTCCGGGGGGATGAAAAACTGTTTTTT
V gene: TRBV6-5
D gene: NA
J gene: TRBJ1-4
CDR3 length: 14
clone size: NA

CDR3 protein: CATDNGSEQYF
CDR3 DNA: TGTGCCACTGACAACGGGAGCGAGCAGTACTTC
V gene: TRBV6-6
D gene: NA
J gene: TRBJ2-7
CDR3 length: 11
clone size: many

CDR3 protein: CASKQGAINYGYTF
CDR3 DNA: TGTGCCAGCAAACAGGGCGCTATTAACTATGGCTACACCTTC
V gene: TRBV28
D gene: NA
J gene: TRBJ1-2
CDR3 length: 14
clone size: few

CDR3 protein: CAWRGQGRSEQFF
CDR3 DNA: TGTGCCTGGAGAGGACAGGGGAGAAGTGAGCAGTTCTTC
V gene: TRBV30
D gene: TRBD1
J gene: TRBJ2-1
CDR3 length: 13
clone size: NA

CDR3 protein: CASSLWTGKANYGYTF
CDR3 DNA: TGTGCCAGCAGCCTATGGACAGGCAAAGCTAACTATGGCTACACCTTC
V gene: TRBV4-2
D gene: TRBD1
J gene: TRBJ1-2
CDR3 length: 16
clone size: few

CDR3 protein: CASSEGLAPDTQYF
CDR3 DNA: TGTGCCAGCAGCGAGGGACTAGCGCCGGATACGCAGTATTTT
V gene: TRBV7-9
D gene: TRBD2
J gene: TRBJ2-3
CDR3 length: 14
clone size: NA

CDR3 protein: CASSLSARGANYGYTF
CDR3 DNA: TGTGCCAGCAGTTTATCAGCCAGGGGAGCTAACTATGGCTACACCTTC
V gene: TRBV27
D gene: NA
J gene: TRBJ1-2
CDR3 length: 16
clone size: few

CDR3 protein: CASSSTDADTQYF
CDR3 DNA: TGTGCCAGCAGCTCTACAGACGCAGATACGCAGTATTTT
V gene: TRBV11-3
D gene: NA
J gene: TRBJ2-3
CDR3 length: 13
clone size: few

CDR3 protein: CASSLGGENTEAFF
CDR3 DNA: TGTGCCAGCAGCTTAGGAGGAGAGAACACTGAAGCTTTCTTT
V gene: TRBV7-3
D gene: NA
J gene: TRBJ1-1
CDR3 length: 14
clone size: NA

CDR3 protein: CAWSVYSQPFF
CDR3 DNA: TGTGCCTGGAGTGTCTACTCGCAACCTTTCTTT
V gene: TRBV30
D gene: NA
J gene: TRBJ1-1
CDR3 length: 11
clone size: few